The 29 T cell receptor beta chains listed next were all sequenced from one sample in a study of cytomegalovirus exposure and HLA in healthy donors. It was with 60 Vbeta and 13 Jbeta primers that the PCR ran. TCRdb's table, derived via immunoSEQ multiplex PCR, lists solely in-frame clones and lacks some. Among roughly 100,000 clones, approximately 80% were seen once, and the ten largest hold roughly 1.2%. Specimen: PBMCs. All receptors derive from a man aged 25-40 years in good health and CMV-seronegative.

CDR3: CASSGRQVTDTQYF. DNA for the CDR3: TGTGCCAGCAGCGGGAGACAGGTCACAGATACGCAGTATTTT. The rearrangement links TRBV9 to TRBJ2-3, with a weak D call TRBD1 (6 bases). V lost 3 bases and J lost 2, with 10 bases in between. The CDR3 spans 14 residues. Germline V CDR1 and CDR2: SGDLS, YYNGEE.

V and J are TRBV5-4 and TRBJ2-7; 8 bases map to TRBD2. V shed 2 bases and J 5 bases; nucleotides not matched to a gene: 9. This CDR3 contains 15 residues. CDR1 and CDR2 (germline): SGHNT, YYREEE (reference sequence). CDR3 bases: TGTGCCAGCAGCTTTTCTGGACTAGCTTTCAACGAGCAGTACTTC. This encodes CASSFSGLAFNEQYF. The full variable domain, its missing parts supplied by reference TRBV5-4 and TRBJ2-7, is ETGVTQSPTHLIKTRGQQVTLRCSSQSGHNTVSWYQQALGQGPQFIFQYYREEENGRGNFPPRFSGLQFPNYSSELNVNALELDDSALYLCASSFSGLAFNEQYFGPGTRLTVT.

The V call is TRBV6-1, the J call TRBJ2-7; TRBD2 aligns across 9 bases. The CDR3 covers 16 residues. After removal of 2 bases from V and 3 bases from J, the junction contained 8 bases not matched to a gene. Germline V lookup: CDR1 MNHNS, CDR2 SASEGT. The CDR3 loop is CASSESRGGGFYEQYF. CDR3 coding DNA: TGTGCCAGCAGTGAATCGCGGGGGGGCGGATTCTACGAGCAGTACTTC.

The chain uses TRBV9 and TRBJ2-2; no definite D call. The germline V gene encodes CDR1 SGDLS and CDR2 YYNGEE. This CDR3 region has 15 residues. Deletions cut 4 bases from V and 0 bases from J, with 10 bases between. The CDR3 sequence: CASSPPEANTGELFF. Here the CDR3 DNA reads TGTGCCAGCAGCCCCCCCGAGGCGAACACCGGGGAGCTGTTTTTT.

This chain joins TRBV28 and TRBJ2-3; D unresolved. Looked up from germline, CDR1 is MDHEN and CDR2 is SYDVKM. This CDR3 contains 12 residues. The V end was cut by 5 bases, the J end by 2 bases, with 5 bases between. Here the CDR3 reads CASSPVTDTQYF. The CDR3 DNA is TGTGCCAGCAGTCCTGTCACAGATACGCAGTATTTT.

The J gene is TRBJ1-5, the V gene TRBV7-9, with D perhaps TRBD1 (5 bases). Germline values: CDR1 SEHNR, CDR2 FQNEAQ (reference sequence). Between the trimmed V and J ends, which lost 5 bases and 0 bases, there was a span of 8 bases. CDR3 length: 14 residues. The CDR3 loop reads CASSPQGSNQPQHF. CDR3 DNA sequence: TGTGCCAGCAGCCCCCAGGGTAGCAATCAGCCCCAGCATTTT.

The CDR3 here is CASSLGGQETNEQFF. As DNA, the CDR3 is TGTGCCAGCAGCTTAGGAGGACAGGAGACCAATGAGCAGTTCTTC. The V and J genes are TRBV7-2 and TRBJ2-1; 7 bases are a match to TRBD1. This CDR3 contains 15 residues. V lost 1 base, J lost 6 bases, and 6 bases stayed unmatched. Germline loops: CDR1 SGHTA, CDR2 FQGNSA.

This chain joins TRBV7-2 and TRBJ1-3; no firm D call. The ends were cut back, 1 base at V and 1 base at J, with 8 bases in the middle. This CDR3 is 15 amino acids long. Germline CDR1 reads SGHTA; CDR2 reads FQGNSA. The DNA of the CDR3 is TGTGCCAGCAGCTTAGACCTATTTTCTGGAAACACCATATATTTT. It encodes CASSLDLFSGNTIYF.

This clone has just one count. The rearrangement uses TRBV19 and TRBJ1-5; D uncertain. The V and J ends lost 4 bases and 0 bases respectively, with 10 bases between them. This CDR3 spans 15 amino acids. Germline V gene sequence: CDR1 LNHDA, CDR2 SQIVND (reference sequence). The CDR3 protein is CASSTLGDSNQPQHF. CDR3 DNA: TGTGCCAGTAGTACCCTCGGGGATAGCAATCAGCCCCAGCATTTT.

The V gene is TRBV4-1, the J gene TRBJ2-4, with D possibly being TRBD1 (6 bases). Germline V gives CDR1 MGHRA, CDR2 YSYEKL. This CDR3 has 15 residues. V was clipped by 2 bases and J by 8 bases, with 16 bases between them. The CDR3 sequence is CASSQQGFWDDIQYF. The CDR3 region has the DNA TGCGCCAGCAGCCAACAGGGGTTTTGGGATGACATTCAGTACTTC.

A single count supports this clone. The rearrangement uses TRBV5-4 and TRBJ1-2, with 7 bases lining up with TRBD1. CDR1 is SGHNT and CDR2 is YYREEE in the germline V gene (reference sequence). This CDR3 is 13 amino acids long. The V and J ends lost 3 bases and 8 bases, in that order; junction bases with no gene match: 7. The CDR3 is CASSSNRGQGYTF. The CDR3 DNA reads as TGTGCCAGCAGCTCCAACAGGGGACAGGGCTACACCTTC.

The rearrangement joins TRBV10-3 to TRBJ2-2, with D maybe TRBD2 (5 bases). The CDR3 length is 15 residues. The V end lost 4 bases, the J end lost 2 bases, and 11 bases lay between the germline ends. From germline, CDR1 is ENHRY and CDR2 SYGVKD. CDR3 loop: CAISGAVVNTGELFF. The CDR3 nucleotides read TGTGCCATCAGTGGAGCGGTGGTTAACACCGGGGAGCTGTTTTTT.

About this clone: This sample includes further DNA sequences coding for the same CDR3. This CDR3 reads CASSSGQGNQPQHF. The CDR3 DNA follows: TGTGCCAGCAGTTCGGGACAGGGCAATCAGCCCCAGCATTTT. The V call is TRBV28, the J call TRBJ1-5, with 8 bases aligning to TRBD1. The CDR3 runs to 14 residues. The germline gives CDR1 MDHEN, CDR2 SYDVKM. Trimming at V came to 4 bases and at J to 2 bases, leaving 1 base not matched to a gene. Based on the CDR3 plus reference TRBV28 and TRBJ1-5, the full variable domain is DVKVTQSSRYLVKRTGEKVFLECVQDMDHENMFWYRQDPGLGLRLIYFSYDVKMKEKGDIPEGYSVSREKKERFSLILESASTNQTSMYLCASSSGQGNQPQHFGDGTRLSIL.

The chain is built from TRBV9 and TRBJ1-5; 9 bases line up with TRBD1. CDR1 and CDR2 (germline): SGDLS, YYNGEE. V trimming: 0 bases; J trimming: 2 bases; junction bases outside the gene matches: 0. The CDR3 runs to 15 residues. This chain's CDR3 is CASSVGDRGNQPQHF. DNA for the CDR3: TGTGCCAGCAGCGTAGGGGACAGGGGCAATCAGCCCCAGCATTTT. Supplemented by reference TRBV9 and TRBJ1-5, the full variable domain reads DSGVTQTPKHLITATGQRVTLRCSPRSGDLSVYWYQQSLDQGLQFLIQYYNGEERAKGNILERFSAQQFPDLHSELNLSSLELGDSALYFCASSVGDRGNQPQHFGDGTRLSIL.

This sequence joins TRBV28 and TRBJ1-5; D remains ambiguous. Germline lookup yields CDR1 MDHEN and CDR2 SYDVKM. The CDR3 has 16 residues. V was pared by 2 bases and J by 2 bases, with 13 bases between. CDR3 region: CASSLLGEGRNQPQHF. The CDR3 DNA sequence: TGTGCCAGCAGTTTACTCGGGGAAGGGCGCAATCAGCCCCAGCATTTT. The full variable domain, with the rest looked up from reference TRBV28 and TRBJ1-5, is DVKVTQSSRYLVKRTGEKVFLECVQDMDHENMFWYRQDPGLGLRLIYFSYDVKMKEKGDIPEGYSVSREKKERFSLILESASTNQTSMYLCASSLLGEGRNQPQHFGDGTRLSIL.

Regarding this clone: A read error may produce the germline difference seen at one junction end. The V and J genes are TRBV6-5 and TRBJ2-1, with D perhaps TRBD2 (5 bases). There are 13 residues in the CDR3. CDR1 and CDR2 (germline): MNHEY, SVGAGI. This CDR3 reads CESRERPSDEQFF. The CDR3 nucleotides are TGCGAAAGTAGGGAGCGGCCCTCGGATGAGCAGTTCTTC.

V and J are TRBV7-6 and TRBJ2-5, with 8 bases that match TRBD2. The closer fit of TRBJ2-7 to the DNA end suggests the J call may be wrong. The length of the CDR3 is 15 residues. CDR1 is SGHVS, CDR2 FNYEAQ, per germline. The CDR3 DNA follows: TGTGCCAGCAGTTATGAACCGGGACTAGACTACGAGCAGTACTTC. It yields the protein CASSYEPGLDYEQYF.

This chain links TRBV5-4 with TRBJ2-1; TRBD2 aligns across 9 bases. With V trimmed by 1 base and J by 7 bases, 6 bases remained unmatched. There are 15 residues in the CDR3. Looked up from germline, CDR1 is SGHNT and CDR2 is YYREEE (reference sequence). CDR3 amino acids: CASSLMASGNNEQFF. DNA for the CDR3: TGTGCCAGCAGCTTGATGGCTAGCGGGAATAATGAGCAGTTCTTC.

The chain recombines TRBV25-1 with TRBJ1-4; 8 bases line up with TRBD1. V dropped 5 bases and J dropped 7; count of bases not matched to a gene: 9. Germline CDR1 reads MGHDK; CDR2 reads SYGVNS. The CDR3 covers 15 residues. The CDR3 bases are TGTGCCAGCAGTTTTCTCAGGGGGCAAGGTGAAAAACTGTTTTTT. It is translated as CASSFLRGQGEKLFF.

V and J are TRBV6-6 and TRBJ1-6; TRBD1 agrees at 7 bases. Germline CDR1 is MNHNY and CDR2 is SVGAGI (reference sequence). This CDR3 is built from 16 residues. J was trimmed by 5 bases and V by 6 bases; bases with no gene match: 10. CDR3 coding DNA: TGTGCCAGCAGACGTCCTACAGGGGCAGATAATTCACCCCTCCACTTT. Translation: CASRRPTGADNSPLHF.

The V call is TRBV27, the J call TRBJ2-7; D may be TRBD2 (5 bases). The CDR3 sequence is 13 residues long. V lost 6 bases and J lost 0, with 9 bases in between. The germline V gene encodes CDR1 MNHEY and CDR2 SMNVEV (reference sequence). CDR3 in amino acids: CASSLGDSYEQYF. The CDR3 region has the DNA TGTGCCAGCAGCCTCGGGGACTCCTACGAGCAGTACTTC.

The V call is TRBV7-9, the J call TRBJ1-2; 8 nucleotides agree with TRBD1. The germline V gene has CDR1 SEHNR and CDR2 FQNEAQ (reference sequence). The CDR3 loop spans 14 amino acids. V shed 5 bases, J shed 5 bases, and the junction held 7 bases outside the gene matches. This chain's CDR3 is CASSRQGAAYGYTF. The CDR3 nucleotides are TGTGCCAGCAGCCGCCAGGGGGCTGCGTATGGCTACACCTTC.

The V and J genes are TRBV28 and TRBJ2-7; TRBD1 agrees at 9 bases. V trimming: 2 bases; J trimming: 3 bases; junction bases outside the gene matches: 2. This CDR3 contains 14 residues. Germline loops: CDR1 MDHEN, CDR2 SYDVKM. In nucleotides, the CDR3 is TGTGCCAGCAGTTTAAGGGACAGGGACTACGAGCAGTACTTC. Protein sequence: CASSLRDRDYEQYF. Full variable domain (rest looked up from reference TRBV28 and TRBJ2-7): DVKVTQSSRYLVKRTGEKVFLECVQDMDHENMFWYRQDPGLGLRLIYFSYDVKMKEKGDIPEGYSVSREKKERFSLILESASTNQTSMYLCASSLRDRDYEQYFGPGTRLTVT.

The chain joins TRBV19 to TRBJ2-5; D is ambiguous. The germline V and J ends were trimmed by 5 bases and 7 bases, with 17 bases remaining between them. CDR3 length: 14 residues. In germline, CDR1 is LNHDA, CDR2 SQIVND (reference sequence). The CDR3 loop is CASSHDGDLATQYF. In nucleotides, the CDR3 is TGTGCCAGTAGTCACGACGGCGATTTAGCGACCCAGTACTTC.

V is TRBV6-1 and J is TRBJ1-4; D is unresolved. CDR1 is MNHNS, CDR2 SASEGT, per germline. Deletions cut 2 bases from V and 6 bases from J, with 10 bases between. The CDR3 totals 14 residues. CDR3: CASSESGVDEKLFF. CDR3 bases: TGTGCCAGCAGTGAATCCGGGGTTGATGAAAAACTGTTTTTT.

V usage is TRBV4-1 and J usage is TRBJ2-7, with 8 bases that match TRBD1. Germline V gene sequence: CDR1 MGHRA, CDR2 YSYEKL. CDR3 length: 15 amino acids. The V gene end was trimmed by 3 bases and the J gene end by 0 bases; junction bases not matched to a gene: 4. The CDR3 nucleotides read TGCGCCAGCAGCCAGGCCGGGACAGGCTCCTACGAGCAGTACTTC. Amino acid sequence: CASSQAGTGSYEQYF.

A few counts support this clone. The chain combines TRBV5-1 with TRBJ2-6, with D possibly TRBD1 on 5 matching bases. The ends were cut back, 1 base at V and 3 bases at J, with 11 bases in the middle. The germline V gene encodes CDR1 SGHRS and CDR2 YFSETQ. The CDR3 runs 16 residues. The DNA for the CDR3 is TGCGCCAGCAGCTTGTATGGGGCTCATGGGGCCAACGTCCTGACTTTC. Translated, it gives CASSLYGAHGANVLTF.

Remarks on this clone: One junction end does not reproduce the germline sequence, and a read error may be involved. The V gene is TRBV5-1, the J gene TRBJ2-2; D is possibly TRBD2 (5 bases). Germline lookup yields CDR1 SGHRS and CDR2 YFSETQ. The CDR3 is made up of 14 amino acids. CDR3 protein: CASSDGVDTGELLF. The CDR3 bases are TGCGCCAGCAGCGATGGGGTCGACACCGGGGAGCTGCTTTTT.

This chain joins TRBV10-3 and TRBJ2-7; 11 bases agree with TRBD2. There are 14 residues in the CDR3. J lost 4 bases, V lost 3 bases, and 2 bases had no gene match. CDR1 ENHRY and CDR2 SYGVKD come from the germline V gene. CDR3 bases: TGTGCCATCAGTGAAGGGACTAGCGGTTACGAGCAGTACTTC. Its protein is CAISEGTSGYEQYF.